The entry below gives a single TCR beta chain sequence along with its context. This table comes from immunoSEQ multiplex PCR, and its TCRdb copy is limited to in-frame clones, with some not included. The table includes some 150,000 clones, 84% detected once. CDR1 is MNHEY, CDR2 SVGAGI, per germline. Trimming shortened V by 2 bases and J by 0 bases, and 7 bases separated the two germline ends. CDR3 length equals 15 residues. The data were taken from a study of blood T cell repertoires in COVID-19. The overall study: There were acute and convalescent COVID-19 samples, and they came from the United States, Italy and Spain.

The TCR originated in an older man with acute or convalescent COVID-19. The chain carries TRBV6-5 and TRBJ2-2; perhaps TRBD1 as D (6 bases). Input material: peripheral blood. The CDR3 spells CASSYNRANTGELFF. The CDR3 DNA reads TGTGCCAGCAGTTACAACAGGGCGAACACCGGGGAGCTGTTTTTT.